This T cell receptor (beta chain) is from a study of somatic mutations in cytotoxic T cells in rheumatoid arthritis (dated by TCRdb to between 2016 and 2019). About the full investigation: Some V beta antibody-stained T-cell populations were flow-sorted on a FACSAria II or Sony SH800 at nearly 100% purity, and sorted V beta1+ cells also underwent TCRB sequencing. TCRB deep sequencing covered some 65 patients with rheumatoid arthritis along with approximately 20 healthy controls. Patient and control groups had essentially identical median ages. Whether expanded CD8+ T-cell clones in untreated, newly diagnosed rheumatoid arthritis carry somatic mutations was the study question, and clonality was characterized with TCRB deep sequencing.

Study-level results and caveats: The finding that TRBV07 was slightly underrepresented in patients was left unadjusted for multiple comparisons. The largest CD8+ clone made up more than 20% of CD8+ cells in about an eighth of the 65 patients, and blood and synovial fluid shared several identical CD8+ TCRB sequences. CD8+ T-cell clonality in rheumatoid arthritis patients was not significantly different from that in age-matched healthy controls. An increase of CD8+ clonality with age was seen in patients (Spearman r ~ 0.46) but not in healthy controls. It was unknown which antigens the expanded CD8+ clones targeted, and their absence from virus-specific databases did not exclude viral specificity.

The approximately 20 healthy controls were blood donors whose buffy coats were used; they had a median age of about 51 years (range roughly 20-80), and over 50% were female. Flow cytometry confirmed the purity of CD4+ and CD8+ cells that had been isolated by positive magnetic bead selection on an AutoMACS. Isolation of peripheral blood mononuclear cells was done through Ficoll-Paque PLUS density gradient separation. DNA from CD4-enriched, CD8-enriched or PBMC samples was extracted using Nucleospin Tissue or Tissue XS kits and then quantified on a Qubit 2.0 fluorometer. V is shortened by 4 bases, J by 9 bases, and the region joining them spans 6 bases. Including cysteine and phenylalanine, the CDR3 has 11 amino acids. The entry retains the CDR3 DNA only, 33 bases that are in frame from base 1. CDR1 and CDR2 are read off the germline V gene as SNHLY and FYNNEI. TCRB CDR3 sequencing used the immunoSEQ assay on genomic DNA. The authors processed their data as follows. Analyses were restricted to productive TCRB rearrangements. A clone was defined by a unique TCRB CDR3 sequence, and clonality was computed as a productive clonality index based on Shannon entropy. The template counts of each clone relative to the total templates per sample were used to calculate repertoire overlap between two samples. V-gene usage from TCRB sequencing and V-gene usage measured by flow cytometry were correlated (Spearman r of approximately 0.59). Sourced from immuneACCESS, this table was stored by TCRdb with only in-frame sequences that have V and J called. A share of the clones is absent; for the studies checked, an unresolved V gene accounts for under half, and the remainder has no known explanation. That table gives V, J and clone size, and the DNA gave D and trimming. The sample data list approximately 20,000 clones, and roughly 82% of these were observed just once. Under 12% of the sample is taken by the ten largest.

Notes on this clone: What antigen it recognizes has not been identified. No clone much larger than this one lies a single base away; base qualities are absent.

The V gene is TRBV2 and the J gene is TRBJ2-2, with the D gene not clear enough to name. This TCR was recovered from a woman between 45 and 65 years old in good health. The sequencing sample was made of CD8+ T cells sorted from blood. The sequence in DNA is TGTGCCAGCAGTGGGCTCCGGGAGCTGTTTTTT. Translated, this is CASSGLRELFF.